This TCR beta chain was recovered during a study of control samples from healthy donors and cancer patients. Assay: immunoSEQ multiplex PCR; the TCRdb copy retains only in-frame clones and omits some. The sample has 150,000 or so clones, 93% seen once; the top ten hold less than 6%. CDR1 MNHEY and CDR2 SVGEGT come from the germline V gene. The CDR3 covers 13 residues. The ends were cut back, 3 bases at V and 4 bases at J, with 9 bases in the middle. The specimen sequenced was blood. The chain links TRBV6-2 or TRBV6-3 to TRBJ2-5; TRBD2 might be the D (5 bases). This clonotype was sampled from a man between 18 and 35 years old in good health. The CDR3 DNA follows: TGTGCCAGCAGTTATGAGGCGGGAGAGACCCAGTACTTC. This gives the protein CASSYEAGETQYF.